Given below is one T cell receptor beta chain in context. Its specificity is not known. The entry originates in a study of cytotoxic CD8 clonotypes in ibrutinib-treated CLL. Study-wide background: Enrolment comprised around 11 relapsed/refractory and over 14 treatment-naive patients; roughly 18 were IGHV unmutated. Response samples were taken after a median roughly 12 months of treatment, range 6 to 36.

General study points: Clonality (at baseline) was higher than in age-matched healthy donors and tracked circulating CD8+ T-cell counts.

The CDR3 is 16 residues long. Trimming at V came to 4 bases and at J to 4 bases, leaving 8 bases not matched to a gene. Germline assignment: CDR1 SEHNR and CDR2 FQNEAQ (reference sequence). TCRdb's copy holds only in-frame clones and misses some; the assay was immunoSEQ multiplex PCR. This table has nearly 300,000 clones, 70% to 80% appearing once. This specimen consisted of PBMCs, obtained at disease progression, from a patient treated with ibrutinib. The sequence derives from a human donor with chronic lymphocytic leukemia. This chain connects TRBV7-9 to TRBJ2-2; the match to TRBD2 covers 8 bases. This CDR3 is CASSSLGTSLTGELFF. The CDR3 nucleotides are TGTGCCAGCAGCTCACTTGGGACTAGTCTCACCGGGGAGCTGTTTTTT.